This note documents a single T cell receptor (beta chain) sequence. The antigen this receptor binds is unknown. Per-base quality was not reported, and no clone a single base away is much larger than it. The CDR3 regions of human TCRbeta chains were analyzed by immunosequencing. As for the original processing: Repertoire TCRs were checked for matches against a reference library of SARS-CoV-2-specific TCRs that had been generated using the MIRA antigen-specificity platform. Breadth meant the fraction of unique TCRs that were SARS-CoV-2-associated, whereas depth meant the fraction of total T cells that were SARS-CoV-2-associated. Using the MIRA data, every spike-specific TCR was mapped to the spike region that the TCR reacted to and assigned to either a CD4 or a CD8 class. Log10-transformed breadth and depth values were compared by one-way ANOVA with Sidak's multiple comparisons tests. In TCRdb, the immuneACCESS table is reduced to in-frame sequences with V and J assigned. These tables do not hold every clone; where another copy was compared, an unresolved V gene accounts for under half, and the others remain unexplained. The V and J calls and the clone size are those of that table, but D and trimming were determined from the DNA. Recorded for this sample are more than 65,000 clones; approximately 85% of them occurred a single time. In total, the top ten clones hold around 3.7% of the sample.

The time point label, as the study defines it: about 28 days (+/-7) after the second vaccine dose. AZD1222 recipients whose second dose came at about 4 weeks and those whose second dose came at about 12 weeks were combined into one group, since spike-specific TCR depth and breadth did not differ between the two schedules. The vaccinee samples were drawn from two UK trials, COV001 and COV002, one of which was a single-blind randomized controlled phase 2/3 trial testing AZD1222 (ChAdOx1 nCoV-19) in healthy adults. For TCRbeta chain sequencing, PBMC samples from trial participants were taken at day 0 and at day 28 after the second dose. The germline V gene (reference sequence) specifies SEHNR as CDR1 and FQNEAQ as CDR2. V lost 3 bases and J lost 8 bases; the stretch between them is 5 bases long. The CDR3 runs 11 residues from the cysteine to the phenylalanine. Left in the record is the CDR3 DNA by itself, 33 bases read in frame from the first base.

The sample belongs to a study of T cell responses to AZD1222 COVID-19 vaccine (dated by TCRdb to the early 2020s). For the wider study: TCR sequencing covered more than 230 trial participants: 200 to 210 given two doses of AZD1222 and 26 given two doses of MenACWY control vaccine. Trial participants were enrolled by age into 18-55, 56-69 and 70-plus year subgroups, with roughly 160, 29 and 62 TCR-sequenced participants respectively. The research as a whole found: The 56-69-year group was small, and its depth increase did not reach significance, likely because of low power. Participants were mostly white British, with more females than males. The authors suggested clonal diversity may have been underestimated. Because no samples from the day 14 peak response were available, repertoires could be characterized only after the peak T cell response. Reportedly, close to half of the unique spike-specific TCRs recognized epitopes lying outside the regions that are mutated in the B.1.351 and B.1.1.7 variants. Vaccine-associated CD4 TCRs spanned the whole spike protein, with dominant responses in regions 160-218 and 743-854. After two AZD1222 doses, spike-specific TCR breadth and depth were significantly higher than at day 0 and than in MenACWY recipients. Conclusions about previously exposed vaccinees are limited, since just 5 or 6 AZD1222 recipients were seropositive for SARS-CoV-2 at baseline.

The TCR was taken from an adult who received the AZD1222 COVID-19 vaccine. The sample consisted of peripheral blood, taken 28 days after the second AZD1222 dose. This chain joins TRBV7-9 to TRBJ2-1, with the D segment identity uncertain. The CDR3 protein: CASSFVDEQFF. Read as DNA, the sequence is TGTGCCAGCAGCTTTGTGGATGAGCAGTTCTTC. Where the CDR3 stops, the reference TRBV7-9 and TRBJ2-1 genes take over; the full variable domain is DTGVSQNPRHKITKRGQNVTFRCDPISEHNRLYWYRQTLGQGPEFLTYFQNEAQLEKSRLLSDRFSAERPKGSFSTLEIQRTEQGDSAMYLCASSFVDEQFFGPGTRLTVL.